The 18 T cell receptor beta chains given below trace back to one sample, sequenced in a study of blood T cell repertoires in COVID-19. Using immunoSEQ multiplex PCR, the repertoire was profiled, and TCRdb retains in-frame clones only, with some absent. The table includes roughly 200,000 clones, roughly 87% detected once. Sequenced: PBMCs or T cells enriched from blood (not recorded which). The receptor source for this set is a woman between 25 and 40 years old who had recovered from COVID-19.

The chain joins TRBV24-1 to TRBJ2-1, with TRBD1 matching over 9 bases. The germline V gene encodes CDR1 KGHDR and CDR2 SFDVKD. V lost 0 bases and J lost 6; bases outside the gene matches: 5. The CDR3 is 16 amino acids. The CDR3 sequence is CATSDLSTGGFNEQFF. Here the CDR3 DNA reads TGTGCCACCAGTGATTTGTCGACAGGGGGTTTCAATGAGCAGTTCTTC.

This clone was found once. J is TRBJ1-1 and V is TRBV4-3; perhaps TRBD1 as D (6 bases). CDR1 and CDR2 from the germline V gene are LGHNA and YSLEER. V dropped 0 bases and J dropped 10 bases, with 21 bases sitting between them. The CDR3 has 16 residues. CDR3 in DNA: TGCGCCAGCAGCCAAGATACGGGGGGGACACGGGACGTAGCTTTCTTT. Translated, it gives CASSQDTGGTRDVAFF.

The chain links TRBV6-2 or TRBV6-3 to TRBJ1-5; 7 positions match TRBD1. The CDR3 totals 15 residues. V was clipped by 2 bases and J by 2 bases; unmatched bases: 3. Germline V gene sequence: CDR1 MNHEY, CDR2 SVGEGT. DNA of the CDR3: TGTGCCAGCAGTTACACAGGGACAGGCAATCAGCCCCAGCATTTT. Amino acid sequence: CASSYTGTGNQPQHF.

This sequence joins TRBV27 and TRBJ2-2, with TRBD2 as a possible D gene (6 bases). CDR1 is MNHEY, CDR2 SMNVEV, per germline (reference sequence). Trimming shortened V by 5 bases and J by 7 bases, and 17 bases separated the two germline ends. The CDR3 length is 15 residues. The CDR3 loop is CASSLLEGFNGELFF. In nucleotides, the CDR3 is TGTGCCAGCAGTCTCTTGGAGGGGTTTAACGGGGAGCTGTTTTTT.

The table lists this clone with a count of one. The V gene is TRBV27, the J gene TRBJ2-3; 9 nucleotides line up with TRBD2. The CDR3 has 17 amino acids. J lost 4 bases, V lost 2 bases, and 10 bases had no gene match. Germline CDR1 and CDR2: MNHEY and SMNVEV (reference sequence). CDR3 in amino acids: CASSLLAGGHKADTQYF. CDR3 DNA: TGTGCCAGCAGTTTACTCGCGGGAGGGCATAAAGCAGATACGCAGTATTTT.

The gene calls are TRBV15 and TRBJ1-1; D possibly corresponds to TRBD1 (5 bases). The CDR3 totals 16 residues. V lost 6 bases to trimming and J lost 5 bases, with 22 bases between them. Germline V CDR1 and CDR2: LNHNV, YYDKDF (reference sequence). CDR3 in DNA: TGTGCCACCAGGAGGAGGGGCAGGGCGTCTGAAACTGAAGCTTTCTTT. This sequence encodes CATRRRGRASETEAFF.

This clone was seen a handful of times. V and J are TRBV2 and TRBJ2-5, with 7 bases identical to TRBD1. CDR1 is SNHLY, CDR2 FYNNEI, per germline. Trimming removed 5 bases from V and 5 bases from J; junction bases left unmatched: 8. This CDR3 contains 14 residues. DNA for the CDR3: TGTGCCAGCAGTCGGGACAGTACCCGGGAGACCCAGTACTTC. Protein sequence: CASSRDSTRETQYF.

CDR3 nucleotide sequence: TGTGCCAGCAGCCCGACGGACAGGGAAGACTATGGCTACACCTTC. This codes for CASSPTDREDYGYTF. V gene TRBV7-8 combines with J gene TRBJ1-2; 8 nucleotides agree with TRBD1. This CDR3 comprises 15 residues. Germline lookup yields CDR1 SGHVS and CDR2 FQNEAQ. After removal of 5 bases from V and 3 bases from J, the junction contained 8 bases not matched to a gene.

The table lists this clone with a few counts. The chain links TRBV4-1 to TRBJ1-5; possibly TRBD1 for D (6 bases). Germline V gives CDR1 MGHRA, CDR2 YSYEKL. This CDR3 is built from 16 residues. With 0 bases removed from V and 5 bases from J, the gap between germline ends came to 14 bases. CDR3 nucleotide sequence: TGCGCCAGCAGCCAAGAGGGAGGGGGGCCTGATCAGCCCCAGCATTTT. Translating gives CASSQEGGGPDQPQHF.

This clone has a single count. V gene TRBV6-2 or TRBV6-3 combines with J gene TRBJ2-7, with 7 bases fitting TRBD2. The germline CDR1 and CDR2 sequences are MNHEY and SVGEGT. Trimming took 5 bases from V and 5 from J; bases not matched to a gene: 9. This CDR3 spans 14 amino acids. CDR3 amino acids: CASSPTSVGDEQYF. In DNA form, the CDR3 reads TGTGCCAGCAGTCCAACTAGCGTCGGAGACGAGCAGTACTTC.

This clone turned up a few times. The genes are TRBV7-3 and TRBJ1-2, with 8 bases that match TRBD1. J lost 2 bases, V lost 3 bases, and 5 bases had no gene match. This CDR3 has 15 amino acids. Germline V lookup: CDR1 SGHTA, CDR2 FQGTGA. The CDR3 DNA reads TGTGCCAGCAGCTTCCGACAGGGGAACAACTATGGCTACACCTTC. Translating it yields CASSFRQGNNYGYTF.

CDR3 loop: CASSLGRGDGYTF. The CDR3 nucleotides are TGTGCCAGCAGCCTGGGCAGGGGGGATGGCTACACCTTC. The chain employs TRBV7-3 and TRBJ1-2; 7 bases map to TRBD1. Germline V CDR1 and CDR2: SGHTA, FQGTGA. The CDR3 sequence is 13 residues long. Germline trimming cut 5 bases from V and 6 bases from J; bases unmatched to any gene: 6.

V gene TRBV6-4 combines with J gene TRBJ1-1; 7 nucleotides match TRBD1. V shed 5 bases and J 4 bases; nucleotides not matched to a gene: 7. The V gene's germline CDR1 is MRHNA and CDR2 SNTAGT. The CDR3 is made up of 14 amino acids. The CDR3: CASSLNDRATEAFF. The CDR3 DNA sequence: TGTGCCAGCAGTCTTAACGACAGGGCCACTGAAGCTTTCTTT.

The gene calls are TRBV3-1 (or the pseudogene TRBV3-2) and TRBJ2-1; TRBD2 agrees at 9 bases. CDR3 length: 16 amino acids. The germline gives CDR1 LGHDT, CDR2 YNNKEL (reference sequence). The V gene end was trimmed by 2 bases and the J gene end by 5 bases; junction bases not matched to a gene: 7. This CDR3 is CASSQRLAGWDNEQFF. The CDR3 DNA sequence: TGTGCCAGCAGCCAACGTCTAGCGGGATGGGACAATGAGCAGTTCTTC.

Here the CDR3 reads CASSPGGAVDYGYTF. CDR3 nucleotides: TGTGCCAGCTCACCCGGGGGGGCCGTTGACTATGGCTACACCTTC. The chain carries TRBV18 and TRBJ1-2, with a possible D match to TRBD1 (6 bases). Germline CDR1 is KGHSH and CDR2 is LQKENI. V lost 3 bases to trimming and J lost 3 bases, with 14 bases between them. There are 15 residues in the CDR3.

The CDR3 is CASTGQLHSPLHF. In DNA form, the CDR3 reads TGTGCCAGCACCGGACAGCTCCATTCACCCCTCCACTTT. The chain joins TRBV28 to TRBJ1-6; a weak D match, TRBD1 (6 bases). Germline loops: CDR1 MDHEN, CDR2 SYDVKM. The CDR3 extends over 13 amino acids. Trimming took off 7 bases at V and 8 bases at J, with 12 bases between the two ends.

The gene calls are TRBV5-1 and TRBJ1-1; possibly TRBD1 for D (5 bases). The V end was cut by 0 bases, the J end by 3 bases, with 27 bases between. CDR3 size: 20 residues. The germline V gene has CDR1 SGHRS and CDR2 YFSETQ. The CDR3 reads CASSLVGGWGSGSRDTEAFF. The CDR3 coding sequence is TGCGCCAGCAGCTTGGTAGGTGGTTGGGGTTCCGGGTCCAGGGACACTGAAGCTTTCTTT.

The chain carries TRBV25-1 and TRBJ2-3; 10 bases agree with TRBD2. The CDR3 runs 17 residues. Looked up from germline, CDR1 is MGHDK and CDR2 is SYGVNS. Unmatched junction bases numbered 10, after V lost 1 base and J lost 6 bases. Written as DNA, the CDR3 is TGTGCCAGCAGTGAATTCCGCCGGACTAGCGGATGGGATACGCAGTATTTT. This sequence encodes CASSEFRRTSGWDTQYF.